This T cell receptor beta chain was sequenced during a study of shared clonotypes between healthy human individuals. Naivety among CD8 cells was defined by CD45RO negativity and positive CCR7 selection, thereby excluding terminally differentiated effector memory CD45RA+ cells. The CDR3 totals 13 residues. Germline assignment: CDR1 MNHEY and CDR2 SVGAGI. The germline V and J ends were trimmed by 11 bases and 3 bases, with 17 bases remaining between them. Clones were sequenced by immunoSEQ multiplex PCR, and TCRdb holds only the in-frame ones, with some missing. The sample lists roughly 590,000 clones, over 95% seen once, with approximately 0.1% in the top ten.

The chain combines TRBV6-5 with TRBJ2-7, with a tentative D call TRBD2 (6 bases). The specimen was naive CD8+ T cells sorted from blood. This sequence was found in a woman under 40 in good health. CDR3 coding DNA: TGTGCCGCCGGGATTAGCGGATACTACGAGCAGTACTTC. Protein product: CAAGISGYYEQYF.